This record looks at one T cell receptor beta chain sequence and its context. V was pared by 4 bases and J by 0 bases, with 10 bases between. CDR1 and CDR2 from the germline V gene are SGHNT and YYREEE (reference sequence). The CDR3 is 14 amino acids. The PCR used 60 Vbeta and 13 Jbeta primers. Clones were read by immunoSEQ multiplex PCR, and TCRdb kept only the in-frame ones, dropping some. The sample lists almost 95,000 clones; roughly 71% were seen once. This record comes from a study of cytomegalovirus exposure and HLA in healthy donors. Material for sequencing was PBMCs. The chain joins TRBV5-4 to TRBJ1-2; D perhaps matches TRBD1 (6 bases). This TCR derives from a man aged 50-60 years in good health and CMV-seronegative. Here the CDR3 reads CASSDDRPNYGYTF. In nucleotides, the CDR3 is TGTGCCAGCAGCGACGACAGGCCTAACTATGGCTACACCTTC.